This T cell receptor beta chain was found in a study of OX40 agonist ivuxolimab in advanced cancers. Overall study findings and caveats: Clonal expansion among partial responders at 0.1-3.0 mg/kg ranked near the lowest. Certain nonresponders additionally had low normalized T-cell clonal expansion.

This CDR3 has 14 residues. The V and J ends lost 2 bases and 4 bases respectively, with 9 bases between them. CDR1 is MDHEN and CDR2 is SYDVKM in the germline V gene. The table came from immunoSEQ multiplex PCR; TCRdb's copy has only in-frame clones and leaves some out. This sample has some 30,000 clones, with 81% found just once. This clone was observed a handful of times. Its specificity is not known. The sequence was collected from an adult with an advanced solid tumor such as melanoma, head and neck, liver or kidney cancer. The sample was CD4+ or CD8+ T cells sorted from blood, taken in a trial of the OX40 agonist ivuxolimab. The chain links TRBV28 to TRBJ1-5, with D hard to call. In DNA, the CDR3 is TGTGCCAGCAGTTTAGCAGGCCCAAATCAGCCCCAGCATTTT. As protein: CASSLAGPNQPQHF.